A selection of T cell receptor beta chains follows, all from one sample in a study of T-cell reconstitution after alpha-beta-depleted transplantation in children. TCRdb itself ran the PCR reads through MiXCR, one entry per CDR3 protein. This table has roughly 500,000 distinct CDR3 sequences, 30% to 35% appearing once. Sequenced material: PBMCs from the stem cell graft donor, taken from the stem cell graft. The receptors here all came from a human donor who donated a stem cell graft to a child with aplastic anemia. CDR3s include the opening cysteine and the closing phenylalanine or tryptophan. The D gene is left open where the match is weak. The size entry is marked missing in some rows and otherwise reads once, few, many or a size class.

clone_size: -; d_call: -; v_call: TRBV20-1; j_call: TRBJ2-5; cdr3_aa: CSAVGEEETQYF; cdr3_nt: TGCAGTGCCGTAGGAGAGGAAGAGACCCAGTACTTC
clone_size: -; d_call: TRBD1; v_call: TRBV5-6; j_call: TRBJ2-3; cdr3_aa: CASSWGQGTDTQYF; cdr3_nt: TGTGCCAGCAGCTGGGGACAGGGCACCGATACGCAGTATTTT
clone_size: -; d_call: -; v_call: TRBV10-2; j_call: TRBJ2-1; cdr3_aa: CASRVAGGSAYNEQFF; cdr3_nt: TGCGCCAGCAGGGTTGCCGGGGGCTCGGCCTACAATGAGCAGTTCTTC
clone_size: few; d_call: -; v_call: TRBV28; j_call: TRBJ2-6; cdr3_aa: CASSLNGANVLTF; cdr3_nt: TGTGCCAGCAGTTTAAATGGGGCCAACGTCCTGACTTTC
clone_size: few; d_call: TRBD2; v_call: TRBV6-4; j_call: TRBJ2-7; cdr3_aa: CASNTSGSFCYEQYF; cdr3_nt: TGTGCCAGCAACACTAGCGGGAGCTTCTGCTACGAGCAGTACTTC
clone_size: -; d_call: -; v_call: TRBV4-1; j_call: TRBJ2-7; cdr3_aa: CASSLSEGRSYEQYF; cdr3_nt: TGCGCCAGCAGCCTCTCCGAGGGCAGGTCCTACGAGCAGTACTTC
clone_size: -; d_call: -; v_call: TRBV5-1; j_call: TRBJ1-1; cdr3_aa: CASSLRGSHTEAFF; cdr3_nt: TGCGCCAGCAGCTTGCGGGGGAGTCACACTGAAGCTTTCTTT
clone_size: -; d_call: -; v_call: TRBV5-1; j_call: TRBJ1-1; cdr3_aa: CASSLNSVPNTEAFF; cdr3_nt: TGCGCCAGCAGCTTGAATTCTGTGCCGAACACTGAAGCTTTCTTT
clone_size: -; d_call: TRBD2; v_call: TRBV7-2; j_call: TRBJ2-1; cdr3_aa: CASSMGTSGTREQFF; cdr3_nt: TGTGCCAGCAGCATGGGGACTAGCGGGACTCGCGAGCAGTTCTTC
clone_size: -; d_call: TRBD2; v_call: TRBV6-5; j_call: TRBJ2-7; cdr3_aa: CASSYGTGTSGRDYEQYF; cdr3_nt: TGTGCCAGCAGTTACGGCACCGGGACTAGCGGGAGAGATTACGAGCAGTACTTC
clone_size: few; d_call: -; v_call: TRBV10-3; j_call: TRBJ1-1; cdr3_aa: CAISALGQSMNTEAFF; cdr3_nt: TGTGCCATCAGTGCATTAGGACAGTCGATGAACACTGAAGCTTTCTTT
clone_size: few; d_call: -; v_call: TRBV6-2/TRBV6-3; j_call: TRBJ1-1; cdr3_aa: CASSHTRVSTEAFF; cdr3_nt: TGTGCCAGCAGTCATACCAGGGTATCCACTGAAGCTTTCTTT
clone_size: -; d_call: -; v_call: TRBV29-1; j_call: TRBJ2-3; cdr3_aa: CSVVGASSTDTQYF; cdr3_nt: TGCAGCGTTGTGGGAGCGTCTAGCACAGATACGCAGTATTTT
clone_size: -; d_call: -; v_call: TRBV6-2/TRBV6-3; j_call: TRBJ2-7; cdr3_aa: CASSDLHRKRYF; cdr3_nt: TGTGCCAGCAGTGACCTTCACAGGAAAAGGTACTTC
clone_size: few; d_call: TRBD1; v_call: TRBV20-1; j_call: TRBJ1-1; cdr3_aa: CSAMSRQGVTEAFF; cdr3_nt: TGCAGTGCTATGTCCCGACAGGGGGTCACTGAAGCTTTCTTT
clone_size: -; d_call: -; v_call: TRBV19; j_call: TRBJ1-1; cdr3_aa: CASIERDYFPEAFF; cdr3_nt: TGTGCCAGTATAGAGAGGGACTATTTCCCTGAAGCTTTCTTT
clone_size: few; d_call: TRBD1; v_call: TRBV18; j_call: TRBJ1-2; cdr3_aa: CASSPGTVNYGYTF; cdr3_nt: TGTGCCAGCTCACCTGGGACAGTCAACTATGGCTACACCTTC
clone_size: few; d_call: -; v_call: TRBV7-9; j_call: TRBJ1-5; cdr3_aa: CASSPGPRAAQHF; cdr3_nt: TGTGCCAGCAGCCCGGGCCCCAGGGCAGCCCAGCATTTT
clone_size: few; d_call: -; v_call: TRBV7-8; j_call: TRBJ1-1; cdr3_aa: CASSPSRGTEAFF; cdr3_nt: TGTGCCAGCAGCCCCTCCCGCGGTACTGAAGCTTTCTTT
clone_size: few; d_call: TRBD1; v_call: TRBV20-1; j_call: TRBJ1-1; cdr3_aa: CSAPDRVAEAFF; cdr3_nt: TGCAGTGCTCCAGACAGGGTCGCTGAAGCTTTCTTT
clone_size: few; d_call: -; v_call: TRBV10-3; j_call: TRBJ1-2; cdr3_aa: CAISVTDLNYGYTF; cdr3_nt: TGTGCCATCAGTGTGACAGACCTTAACTATGGCTACACCTTC
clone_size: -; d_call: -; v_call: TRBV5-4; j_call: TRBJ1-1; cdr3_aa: CASSLITVPTEAFF; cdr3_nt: TGTGCCAGCAGCTTGATCACAGTACCCACTGAAGCTTTCTTT
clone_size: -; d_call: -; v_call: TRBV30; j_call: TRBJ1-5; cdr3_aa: CAWSAGQGNNQPQHF; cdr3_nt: TGTGCCTGGAGTGCGGGTCAGGGGAACAATCAGCCCCAGCATTTT
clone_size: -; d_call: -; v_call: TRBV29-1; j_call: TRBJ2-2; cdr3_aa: CSVERGTGELFF; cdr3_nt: TGCAGCGTTGAAAGGGGAACCGGGGAGCTGTTTTTT
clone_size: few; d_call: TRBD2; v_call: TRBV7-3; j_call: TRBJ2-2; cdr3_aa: CASSFSGVDTGELFF; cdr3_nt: TGTGCCAGCAGTTTTAGCGGGGTAGACACCGGGGAGCTGTTTTTT
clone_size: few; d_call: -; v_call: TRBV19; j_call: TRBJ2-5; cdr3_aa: CASRGVGQETQYF; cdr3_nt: TGTGCCAGCCGGGGAGTGGGTCAGGAGACCCAGTACTTC
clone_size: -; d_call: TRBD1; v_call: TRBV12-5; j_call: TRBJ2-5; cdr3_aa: CASGPDPTGDQETQYF; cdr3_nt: TGTGCTAGTGGCCCCGACCCGACAGGGGACCAAGAGACCCAGTACTTC
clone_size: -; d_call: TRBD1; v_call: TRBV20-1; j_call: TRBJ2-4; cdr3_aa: CSALQGAIQYF; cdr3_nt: TGCAGTGCTCTGCAGGGGGCCATTCAGTACTTC
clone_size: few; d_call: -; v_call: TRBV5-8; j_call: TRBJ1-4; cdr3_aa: CASSLQGFATNEKLFF; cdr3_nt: TGTGCCAGCAGCTTGCAGGGTTTTGCAACTAATGAAAAACTGTTTTTT
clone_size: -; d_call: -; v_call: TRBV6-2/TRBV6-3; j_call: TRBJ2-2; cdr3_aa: CASTVRGGWTGELFF; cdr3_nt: TGTGCCAGCACAGTAAGGGGGGGCTGGACCGGGGAGCTGTTTTTT
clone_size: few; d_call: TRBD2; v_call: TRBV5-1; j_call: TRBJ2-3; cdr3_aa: CASSPRTSSDTQYF; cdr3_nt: TGCGCCAGCAGTCCAAGGACTAGCTCAGATACGCAGTATTTT
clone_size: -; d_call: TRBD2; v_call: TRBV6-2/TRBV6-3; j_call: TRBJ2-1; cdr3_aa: CASSSGTSGTNEQFF; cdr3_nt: TGTGCCAGCAGTAGCGGGACTAGCGGGACTAATGAGCAGTTCTTC
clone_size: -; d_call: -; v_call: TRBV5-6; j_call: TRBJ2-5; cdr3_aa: CASSLGWGAEETQYF; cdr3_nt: TGTGCCAGCAGCCTGGGTTGGGGAGCGGAAGAGACCCAGTACTTC
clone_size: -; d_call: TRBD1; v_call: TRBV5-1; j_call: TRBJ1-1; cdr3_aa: CASVPGTANPEAFF; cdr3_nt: TGCGCCAGCGTTCCCGGGACAGCCAACCCTGAAGCTTTCTTT
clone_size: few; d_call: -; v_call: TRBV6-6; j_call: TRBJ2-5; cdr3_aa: CASAKGAGTQYF; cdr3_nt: TGTGCCAGCGCGAAGGGTGCAGGGACCCAGTACTTC
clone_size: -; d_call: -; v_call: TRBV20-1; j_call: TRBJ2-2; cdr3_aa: CSASGVSLNTGELFF; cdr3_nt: TGCAGTGCTAGCGGGGTCTCCTTAAACACCGGGGAGCTGTTTTTT
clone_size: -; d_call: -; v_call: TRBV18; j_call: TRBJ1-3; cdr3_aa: CASSPQSTSGNTIYF; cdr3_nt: TGTGCCAGCTCACCACAGTCAACCTCGGGAAACACCATATATTTT
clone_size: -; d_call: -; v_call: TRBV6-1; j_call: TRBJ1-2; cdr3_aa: CASSPTTAANYGYTF; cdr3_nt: TGTGCCAGCAGTCCAACGACAGCCGCTAACTATGGCTACACCTTC
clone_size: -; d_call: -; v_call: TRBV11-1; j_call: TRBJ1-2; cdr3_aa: CASSLATGTQTAGHGYTF; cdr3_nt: TGTGCCAGCAGCTTAGCAACCGGGACCCAGACCGCCGGGCATGGCTACACCTTC
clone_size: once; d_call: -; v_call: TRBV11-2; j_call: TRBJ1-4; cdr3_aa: CASSPREGREKLFF; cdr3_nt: TGTGCCAGCAGCCCTCGGGAGGGCCGTGAAAAACTGTTTTTT
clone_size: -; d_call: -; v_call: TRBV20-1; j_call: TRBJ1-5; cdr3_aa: CSASDWTDNQPQHF; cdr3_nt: TGCAGTGCTTCCGATTGGACAGACAATCAGCCCCAGCATTTT
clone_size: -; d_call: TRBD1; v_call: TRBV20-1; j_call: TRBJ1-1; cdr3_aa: CSATRGGLNTEAFF; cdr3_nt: TGCAGTGCTACCAGGGGGGGATTAAACACTGAAGCTTTCTTT
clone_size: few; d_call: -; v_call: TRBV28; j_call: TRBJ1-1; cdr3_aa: CASSPGGQANTEAFF; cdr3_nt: TGTGCCAGCAGTCCCGGGGGCCAAGCTAACACTGAAGCTTTCTTT